This T cell receptor (beta chain) was obtained from a study of control samples from healthy donors and cancer patients. The protocol was immunoSEQ multiplex PCR, while the TCRdb copy is restricted to in-frame clones and leaves out a portion. The sample lists 95,000 to 150,000 clones; 90% to 95% were seen once. The germline V gene encodes CDR1 SGHDN and CDR2 FVKESK. Trimming took 8 bases from V and 7 from J, leaving 12 bases between them. The CDR3 totals 11 residues. The receptor was isolated from a woman under 30 in good health. The sequencing input was blood. The V gene is TRBV14, the J gene TRBJ2-7; D unclear. CDR3 in amino acids: CASYRIGEQYF. CDR3 nucleotides: TGTGCCAGCTACCGGATTGGGGAGCAGTACTTC.